This T cell receptor beta chain was sequenced in a study of beta chain features in type 1 diabetes. Findings of the study overall: People with Type 1 diabetes carried modestly yet significantly shorter TCRB CDR3s in all four CD4+ subsets.

As to this clone: The antigen is undetermined.

Trimming took 5 bases from V and 8 from J, leaving 21 bases between them. Germline V gene data show CDR1 as MDHEN and CDR2 as SYDVKM. There are 16 residues in the CDR3. Isolated RNA was reverse transcribed in full, so expressed TCRB transcripts were sequenced. Data came from immunoSEQ multiplex PCR; TCRdb stores just in-frame clones and leaves some out. The sample lists 85,000 to 110,000 clones; over 25% were seen once. Sequencing was done on a sample of central memory CD4+ T cells from blood. The clonotype was recovered from a woman between 18 and 30 years old with type 1 diabetes. The chain recombines TRBV28 with TRBJ1-4, with TRBD1 as a possible D gene (5 bases). The CDR3 spells CASSQSGAGTPEKLFF. CDR3 DNA: TGTGCCAGCAGTCAATCCGGGGCAGGGACTCCCGAAAAACTGTTTTTT.